A selection of T cell receptor beta chains follows, all from one sample in a study of lung T cells in sarcoidosis with Löfgren's syndrome. MiXCR, run by TCRdb on the reads, gives a single entry per CDR3 protein. The sample comprises 60,000 to 70,000 distinct CDR3 sequences, about 20% of which are singletons, and about 2.2% rests with the top ten. The sequencing input was CD4+ T cells from PBMCs. Every receptor here comes from a human donor with sarcoidosis (Löfgren's syndrome or another form), or a control subject (not recorded which). Each CDR3 is given with its conserved first and last residue. D genes are given only for firm matches. Expanded clones get a size class; other rows say once, few or many, or leave the size out.

CASSLAPGPGNTIYF | TGTGCCAGCAGCTTAGCCCCCGGGCCTGGAAACACCATATATTTT | TRBJ1-3 | many | TRBV7-2 | NA
CASSFPGTEAFF | TGTGCCAGCAGCTTTCCAGGGACAGAAGCTTTCTTT | TRBJ1-1 | many | TRBV7-2 | NA
CASNGPRTDTQYF | TGTGCCAGCAATGGGCCAAGGACAGATACGCAGTATTTT | TRBJ2-3 | NA | TRBV19 | NA
CATSDLDYATYNEQFF | TGTGCCACCAGTGACCTCGACTACGCCACATACAATGAGCAGTTCTTC | TRBJ2-1 | few | TRBV24-1 | NA
CASSQDPPGRGEKLLF | TGCGCCAGCAGCCAAGACCCCCCGGGCAGGGGTGAAAAACTGCTTTTT | TRBJ1-4 | NA | TRBV4-1 | NA
CASSYLGQGSYEQYF | TGTGCCAGCAGTTACCTGGGACAGGGGTCCTACGAGCAGTACTTC | TRBJ2-7 | many | TRBV6-2/TRBV6-3 | TRBD1
CASSLVLSGPVEQFF | TGTGCCAGCAGCCTGGTATTGTCGGGGCCAGTAGAGCAGTTCTTC | TRBJ2-1 | few | TRBV5-5 | NA
CASTWDGQETQYF | TGTGCCAGCACTTGGGACGGACAAGAGACCCAGTACTTC | TRBJ2-5 | few | TRBV12-3/TRBV12-4 | NA
CAISEESTETQYF | TGTGCCATCAGTGAAGAGAGTACGGAGACCCAGTACTTC | TRBJ2-5 | many | TRBV10-3 | NA
CASQWTNEKLFF | TGTGCCAGTCAGTGGACTAATGAAAAACTGTTTTTT | TRBJ1-4 | few | TRBV2 | NA
CSVDQGRGTEAFF | TGCAGCGTTGACCAGGGGAGGGGCACTGAAGCTTTCTTT | TRBJ1-1 | NA | TRBV29-1 | NA
CASSLGQGRSETQYF | TGTGCCAGCAGTCTTGGACAGGGGCGGTCAGAGACCCAGTACTTC | TRBJ2-5 | many | TRBV6-1 | TRBD1
CASSGLVGRLTQYF | TGTGCCAGCAGCGGTTTGGTGGGGAGGTTGACGCAGTATTTT | TRBJ2-3 | few | TRBV7-8 | NA
CASSIGGGYEKLFF | TGTGCCAGTAGTATTGGAGGAGGGTATGAAAAACTGTTTTTT | TRBJ1-4 | NA | TRBV19 | NA
CASSQSTGRFEKLFF | TGTGCCAGCAGTCAATCGACAGGGAGATTCGAAAAACTGTTTTTT | TRBJ1-4 | many | TRBV28 | TRBD1
CSVDLRTAQETQYF | TGCAGCGTTGATCTCCGGACAGCCCAAGAGACCCAGTACTTC | TRBJ2-5 | few | TRBV29-1 | NA
CSARTDASYNSPLHF | TGCAGTGCTAGAACAGATGCGTCCTATAATTCACCCCTCCACTTT | TRBJ1-6 | NA | TRBV20-1 | NA
CASSLGQSQGPQHF | TGTGCCAGCTCACTGGGACAAAGCCAGGGGCCCCAGCATTTT | TRBJ1-5 | NA | TRBV18 | NA
CASSPQPRGNTGELFF | TGTGCCAGCAGCCCACAACCTCGGGGAAACACCGGGGAGCTGTTTTTT | TRBJ2-2 | NA | TRBV7-3 | NA
CASSQRLAGNSYEQYF | TGTGCCAGCAGCCAAAGACTAGCGGGAAACTCCTACGAGCAGTACTTC | TRBJ2-7 | many | TRBV4-2 | TRBD2
CASSTREGLIKTQYF | TGTGCCAGCAGCACCAGGGAGGGGTTGATTAAGACCCAGTACTTC | TRBJ2-5 | NA | TRBV28 | TRBD2
CASSQDSARNTEAFF | TGCGCCAGCAGCCAAGATAGTGCCAGGAACACTGAAGCTTTCTTT | TRBJ1-1 | many | TRBV4-1 | NA
CASGLDGQNTEAFF | TGCGCCAGCGGCTTGGACGGACAGAACACTGAAGCTTTCTTT | TRBJ1-1 | NA | TRBV5-1 | NA
CASRSQGADEKLLF | TGTGCCAGCAGATCCCAGGGGGCGGACGAAAAACTGCTTTTT | TRBJ1-4 | NA | TRBV7-6 | TRBD1
CAWSGTYEQYF | TGTGCCTGGAGTGGAACCTACGAGCAGTACTTC | TRBJ2-7 | NA | TRBV30 | NA
CASRVRGGVSYEQYF | TGTGCCAGCAGGGTACGGGGGGGCGTCTCCTACGAGCAGTACTTC | TRBJ2-7 | few | TRBV2 | TRBD2
CASRRGTVSYGYTF | TGTGCCAGCAGACGAGGGACAGTCTCCTATGGCTACACCTTC | TRBJ1-2 | many | TRBV28 | TRBD1
CAALGTGIRSPLHF | TGTGCCGCCCTCGGGACAGGCATTCGCTCACCCCTCCACTTT | TRBJ1-6 | many | TRBV28 | TRBD1
CASSRQGSPTDTQYF | TGTGCCAGCAGTAGACAGGGTAGTCCCACAGATACGCAGTATTTT | TRBJ2-3 | few | TRBV7-3 | TRBD1
CASSGGHLYTEAFF | TGTGCCAGCAGCGGGGGACATCTGTACACTGAAGCTTTCTTT | TRBJ1-1 | NA | TRBV9 | NA
CASSPRQGFRIEETQYF | TGTGCCAGCAGTCCCCGACAGGGGTTTAGGATCGAAGAGACCCAGTACTTC | TRBJ2-5 | many | TRBV6-2/TRBV6-3 | TRBD1
CASSFPMGLAGGQNGNEQFF | TGTGCCAGCAGTTTCCCTATGGGACTAGCGGGAGGGCAAAATGGGAATGAGCAGTTCTTC | TRBJ2-1 | many | TRBV28 | TRBD2
CASARQGTNTEAFF | TGTGCCAGCGCGCGACAGGGGACGAACACTGAAGCTTTCTTT | TRBJ1-1 | many | TRBV7-9 | TRBD1
CSSSLVAGGSTGELFF | TGTTCCAGCAGCTTAGTCGCGGGAGGGTCCACCGGGGAGCTGTTTTTT | TRBJ2-2 | NA | TRBV7-2 | TRBD2
CASSSVAGAMTEAFF | TGCGCCAGCAGCTCGGTCGCAGGGGCTATGACTGAAGCTTTCTTT | TRBJ1-1 | NA | TRBV5-1 | NA
CASSRGTFGTDTQYF | TGTGCCAGCAGCCGCGGGACTTTTGGGACAGATACGCAGTATTTT | TRBJ2-3 | NA | TRBV14 | NA
CACSLTDTQYF | TGCGCCTGCAGCCTCACAGATACGCAGTATTTT | TRBJ2-3 | NA | TRBV28 | NA
CAGSRDRVFTKNIQYF | TGTGCCGGCAGTCGGGACAGGGTATTTACCAAAAACATTCAGTACTTC | TRBJ2-4 | NA | TRBV7-8 | TRBD1
CASSRGSGNEQFF | TGTGCCAGCAGTAGGGGGAGTGGGAATGAGCAGTTCTTC | TRBJ2-1 | few | TRBV28 | NA
CASSYWGVADTQYF | TGTGCCAGCAGTTACTGGGGAGTGGCAGATACGCAGTATTTT | TRBJ2-3 | many | TRBV6-2/TRBV6-3 | NA
CSARVITGGNTEAFF | TGCAGTGCTAGAGTCATCACGGGGGGGAACACTGAAGCTTTCTTT | TRBJ1-1 | many | TRBV20-1 | NA
CASSEGRGSYNEQFF | TGCGCCAGCAGCGAGGGTCGCGGGTCCTACAATGAGCAGTTCTTC | TRBJ2-1 | many | TRBV4-1 | NA
CASSPTWTNGELFF | TGTGCCAGCAGTCCCACTTGGACTAACGGGGAGCTGTTTTTT | TRBJ2-2 | many | TRBV28 | NA
CASSLITGYTEAFF | TGTGCCAGCAGCTTAATCACAGGGTACACTGAAGCTTTCTTT | TRBJ1-1 | NA | TRBV7-2 | NA
CATSDPTAIGGNQPQRF | TGTGCCACCAGTGACCCGACAGCGATCGGGGGCAATCAGCCCCAGCGTTTT | TRBJ1-5 | once | TRBV24-1 | NA
CAISDSGETQYF | TGTGCCATCAGTGACTCGGGAGAGACCCAGTACTTC | TRBJ2-5 | many | TRBV10-3 | NA
CASRLDGFTQYF | TGTGCCAGCAGGCTCGACGGTTTTACGCAGTATTTT | TRBJ2-3 | many | TRBV27 | NA
CASSSLRAGKGSYNEQFF | TGTGCCAGCAGCTCCCTACGGGCAGGGAAGGGGTCCTACAATGAGCAGTTCTTC | TRBJ2-1 | many | TRBV6-1 | NA
CASMDHGTVYGYTF | TGTGCCAGTATGGATCATGGGACAGTCTATGGCTACACCTTC | TRBJ1-2 | few | TRBV19 | TRBD1
CASSSLAGIHYGYTF | TGTGCCAGCAGTTCCCTGGCCGGGATTCACTATGGCTACACCTTC | TRBJ1-2 | many | TRBV28 | NA
CATVAGGYEQYF | TGTGCCACGGTAGCGGGAGGATACGAGCAGTACTTC | TRBJ2-7 | few | TRBV28 | TRBD2
CASRRNTEAFF | TGTGCCAGTAGAAGGAACACTGAAGCTTTCTTT | TRBJ1-1 | few | TRBV19 | NA
CASSLVGQGVRGNQPQHF | TGTGCCAGCAGTTTAGTTGGACAGGGGGTTCGTGGCAATCAGCCCCAGCATTTT | TRBJ1-5 | many | TRBV27 | TRBD1
CASSVEGSRPVYF | TGTGCCAGCAGCGTAGAAGGGAGCAGACCGGTATATTTT | TRBJ1-3 | NA | TRBV9 | NA
CASSLEGRETQYF | TGTGCCAGCAGTTTAGAAGGGAGAGAGACCCAGTACTTC | TRBJ2-5 | many | TRBV27 | NA
CASRATQGSNEKLFF | TGTGCCAGCAGGGCCACACAGGGGTCTAATGAAAAACTGTTTTTT | TRBJ1-4 | NA | TRBV2 | TRBD1
CASSFTGVGGYTF | TGTGCCAGCAGCTTTACAGGGGTAGGAGGCTACACCTTC | TRBJ1-2 | few | TRBV5-4 | TRBD1
CASSLQGHTQYF | TGTGCCAGCAGTCTCCAGGGACATACGCAGTATTTT | TRBJ2-3 | NA | TRBV7-2 | NA